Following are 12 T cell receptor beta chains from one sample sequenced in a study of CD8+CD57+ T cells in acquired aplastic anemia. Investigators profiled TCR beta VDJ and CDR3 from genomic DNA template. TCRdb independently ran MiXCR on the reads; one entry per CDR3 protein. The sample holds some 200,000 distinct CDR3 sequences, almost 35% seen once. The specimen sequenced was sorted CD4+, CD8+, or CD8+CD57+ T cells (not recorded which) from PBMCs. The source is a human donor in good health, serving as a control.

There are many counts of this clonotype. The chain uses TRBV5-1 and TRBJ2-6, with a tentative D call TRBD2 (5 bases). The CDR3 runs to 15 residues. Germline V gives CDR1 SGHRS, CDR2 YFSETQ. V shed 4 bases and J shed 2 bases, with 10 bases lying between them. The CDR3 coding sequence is TGCGCCAGCAGCCCTATCGGGGCTGGGGCCAACGTCCTGACTTTC. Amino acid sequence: CASSPIGAGANVLTF.

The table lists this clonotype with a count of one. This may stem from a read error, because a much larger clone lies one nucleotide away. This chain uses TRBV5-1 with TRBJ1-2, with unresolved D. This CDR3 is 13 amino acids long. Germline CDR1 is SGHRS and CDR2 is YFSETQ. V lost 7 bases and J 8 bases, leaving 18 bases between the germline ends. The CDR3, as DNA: TGCGCCAGCGGCCAAGCCACACCAGTGGGCTACACCTTC. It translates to CASGQATPVGYTF.

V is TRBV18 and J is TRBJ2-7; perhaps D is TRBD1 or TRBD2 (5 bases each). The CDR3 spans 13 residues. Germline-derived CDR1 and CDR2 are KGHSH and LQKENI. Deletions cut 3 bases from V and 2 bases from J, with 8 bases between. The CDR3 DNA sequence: TGTGCCAGCTCACCCGGGACCCCCTACGAGCAGTACTTC. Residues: CASSPGTPYEQYF.

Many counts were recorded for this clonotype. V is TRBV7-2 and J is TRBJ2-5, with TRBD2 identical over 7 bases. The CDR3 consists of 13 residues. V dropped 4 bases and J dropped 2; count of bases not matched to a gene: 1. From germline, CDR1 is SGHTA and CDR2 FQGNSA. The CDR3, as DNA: TGTGCCAGCAGCTGGGGGGGACAAGAGACCCAGTACTTC. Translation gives CASSWGGQETQYF.

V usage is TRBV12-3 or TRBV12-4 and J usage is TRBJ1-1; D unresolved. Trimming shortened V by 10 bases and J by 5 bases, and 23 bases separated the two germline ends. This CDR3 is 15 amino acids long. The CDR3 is CATAQRRLVRTEAFF. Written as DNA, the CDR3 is TGTGCCACCGCCCAAAGGAGGTTAGTCCGGACTGAAGCTTTCTTT.

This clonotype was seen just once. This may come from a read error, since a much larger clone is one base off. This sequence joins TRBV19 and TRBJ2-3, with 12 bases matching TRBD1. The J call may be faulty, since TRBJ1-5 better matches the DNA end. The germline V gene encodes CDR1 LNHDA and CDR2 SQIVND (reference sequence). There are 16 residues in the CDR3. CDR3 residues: CASTITGTGGTDTQHF. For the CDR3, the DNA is TGTGCCAGTACTATTACCGGGACAGGGGGCACAGATACGCAGCATTTT.

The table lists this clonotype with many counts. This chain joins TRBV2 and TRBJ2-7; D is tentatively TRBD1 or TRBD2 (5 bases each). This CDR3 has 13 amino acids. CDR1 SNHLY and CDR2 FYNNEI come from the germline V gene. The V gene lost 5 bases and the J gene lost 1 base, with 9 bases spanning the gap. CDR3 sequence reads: CASSLGTSYEQYF. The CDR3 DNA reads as TGTGCCAGCAGTTTAGGGACGTCCTACGAGCAGTACTTC.

CDR3 coding DNA: TGTGCCACCAGCAGAGCACAGGGGGGGAATCAGCCCCAGCATTTT. It codes for CATSRAQGGNQPQHF. The chain recombines TRBV15 with TRBJ1-5, with 8 bases matching TRBD1. CDR3 length equals 15 residues. Germline V CDR1 and CDR2: LNHNV, YYDKDF (reference sequence). V shed 1 base, J shed 4 bases, and the junction held 3 bases outside the gene matches.

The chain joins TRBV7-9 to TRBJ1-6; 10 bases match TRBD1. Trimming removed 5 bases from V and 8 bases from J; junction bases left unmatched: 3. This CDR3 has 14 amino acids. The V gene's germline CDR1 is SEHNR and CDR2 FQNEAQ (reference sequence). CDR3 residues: CASSEGQGYSPLHF. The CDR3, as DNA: TGTGCCAGCAGCGAGGGACAGGGGTATTCACCCCTCCACTTT.

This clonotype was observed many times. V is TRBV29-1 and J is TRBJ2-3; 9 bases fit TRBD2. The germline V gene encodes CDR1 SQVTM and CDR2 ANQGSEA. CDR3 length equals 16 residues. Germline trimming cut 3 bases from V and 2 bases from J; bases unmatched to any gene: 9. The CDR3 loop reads CSVEGGERGVTDTQYF. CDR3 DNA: TGCAGCGTTGAGGGTGGTGAGCGGGGGGTCACAGATACGCAGTATTTT.

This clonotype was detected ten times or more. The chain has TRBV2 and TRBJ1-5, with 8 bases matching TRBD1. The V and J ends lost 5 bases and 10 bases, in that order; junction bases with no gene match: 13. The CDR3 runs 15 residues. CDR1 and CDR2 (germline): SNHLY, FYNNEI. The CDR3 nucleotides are TGTGCCAGCAGTAAGGGGACAGGTCACTCGGAACCCCAGCATTTT. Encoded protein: CASSKGTGHSEPQHF.

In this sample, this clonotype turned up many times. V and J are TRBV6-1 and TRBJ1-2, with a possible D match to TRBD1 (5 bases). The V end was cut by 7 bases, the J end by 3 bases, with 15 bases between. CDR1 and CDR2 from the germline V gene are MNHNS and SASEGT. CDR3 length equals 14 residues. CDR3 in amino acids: CASKNTGTDYGYTF. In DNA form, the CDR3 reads TGTGCCAGCAAGAACACCGGGACGGACTATGGCTACACCTTC.